The rows below give T cell receptor beta chains drawn from one sample of a study of T cells in Graves' hyperthyroidism and ophthalmopathy. Using its own MiXCR run on the multiplex PCR reads, TCRdb lists one record per CDR3 protein. Among a few hundred thousand distinct CDR3 sequences, less than 25% were seen once, and the ten largest hold 26%. The sequencing sample was made of blood. These receptors all come from a man younger than 35 with Graves' hyperthyroidism. Both conserved end residues are part of each CDR3. Fields, in order: clone size, V gene, J gene, D gene, CDR3 DNA, CDR3 protein. D genes are given only for firm matches. For some rows the clone size is stated as once, few or many, or as a class when expanded; others skip it.

abundance: -
v_gene: TRBV20-1
j_gene: TRBJ1-1
d_gene: -
CDR3nt: TGCAGTGCTAGAGATGCAGGTGTAGGGAGCTCTGAAGCTTTCTTT
CDR3aa: CSARDAGVGSSEAFF

abundance: -
v_gene: TRBV6-1
j_gene: TRBJ2-7
d_gene: TRBD1
CDR3nt: TGTGCCAGCCGGGACAGGGACTACGAGCAGTACTTC
CDR3aa: CASRDRDYEQYF

abundance: many
v_gene: TRBV28
j_gene: TRBJ1-1
d_gene: -
CDR3nt: TGTGCCAGCACTCCTACGAATACCGCGGCTGAAGCTTTCTTT
CDR3aa: CASTPTNTAAEAFF

abundance: many
v_gene: TRBV12-3/TRBV12-4
j_gene: TRBJ1-5
d_gene: -
CDR3nt: TGTGCCAGCAGTTTGGAAGGGAGCAATCAGCCCCAGCATTTT
CDR3aa: CASSLEGSNQPQHF

abundance: few
v_gene: TRBV12-3/TRBV12-4
j_gene: TRBJ2-7
d_gene: -
CDR3nt: TGTGCCAGCAATTTAATGGGGAGCAACGAGCAGTACTTC
CDR3aa: CASNLMGSNEQYF

abundance: many
v_gene: TRBV12-3/TRBV12-4
j_gene: TRBJ2-2
d_gene: -
CDR3nt: TGTGCCAGCAGTTCCTCGGGGGCGAGTAGCACCGGGGAGCTGTTTTTT
CDR3aa: CASSSSGASSTGELFF

abundance: many
v_gene: TRBV6-2/TRBV6-3
j_gene: TRBJ2-5
d_gene: -
CDR3nt: TGTGCCAGCAGACCCCACTCGGTTGAGACCCAGTACTTC
CDR3aa: CASRPHSVETQYF

abundance: many
v_gene: TRBV4-1
j_gene: TRBJ2-5
d_gene: -
CDR3nt: TGCGCCAGCAGCCACCAATCTAGGGCGGAGACCCAGTACTTC
CDR3aa: CASSHQSRAETQYF

abundance: -
v_gene: TRBV11-1
j_gene: TRBJ2-2
d_gene: TRBD2
CDR3nt: TGTGCCAGCAGCTTAAGCCCCCGAGCGGGGTTTACCGGGGAGCTGTTTTTT
CDR3aa: CASSLSPRAGFTGELFF

abundance: -
v_gene: TRBV6-5
j_gene: TRBJ2-2
d_gene: TRBD1
CDR3nt: TGTGCCAGCAGTTACAAGGCAGGGGGCCGGGCGCAATGGCTGTTTTTT
CDR3aa: CASSYKAGGRAQWLFF

abundance: few
v_gene: TRBV6-1
j_gene: TRBJ1-3
d_gene: -
CDR3nt: TGTGCCAGCAGTGAAAGGGTGGGAAACACCATATATTTT
CDR3aa: CASSERVGNTIYF

abundance: many
v_gene: TRBV12-3/TRBV12-4
j_gene: TRBJ2-5
d_gene: TRBD2
CDR3nt: TGTGCCAGCAGTTTAGAAACTAGCGGGGGAGAGACCCAGTACTTC
CDR3aa: CASSLETSGGETQYF

abundance: many
v_gene: TRBV12-3/TRBV12-4
j_gene: TRBJ2-7
d_gene: -
CDR3nt: TGTGCCAGCAGTTTAGGGTATCGTTCCGAGCAGTACTTC
CDR3aa: CASSLGYRSEQYF

abundance: -
v_gene: TRBV12-3/TRBV12-4
j_gene: TRBJ1-5
d_gene: TRBD1
CDR3nt: TGTGCCAGCAGTTACAGGGGGATGGGGGGTCAGCCCCAGCATTTT
CDR3aa: CASSYRGMGGQPQHF

abundance: many
v_gene: TRBV11-2
j_gene: TRBJ2-5
d_gene: TRBD2
CDR3nt: TGTGCCAGCAGCTTAGATCCGGGCGGGGGGGAGTGGGAGACCCAGTACTTC
CDR3aa: CASSLDPGGGEWETQYF

abundance: many
v_gene: TRBV15
j_gene: TRBJ1-1
d_gene: -
CDR3nt: TGTGCCACCAGCAGAGATAAGGATGGCACTGAAGCTTTCTTT
CDR3aa: CATSRDKDGTEAFF

abundance: -
v_gene: TRBV15
j_gene: TRBJ2-7
d_gene: TRBD1
CDR3nt: TGTGCCACCAGCAGATTACCCGGGACAGGGGGCTTCGAGCAGTACTTC
CDR3aa: CATSRLPGTGGFEQYF

abundance: few
v_gene: TRBV30
j_gene: TRBJ2-5
d_gene: -
CDR3nt: TGTGCCTGGAGTCGTTTGCAGGGTGGAGAGACCCAGTACTTC
CDR3aa: CAWSRLQGGETQYF

abundance: many
v_gene: TRBV30
j_gene: TRBJ2-7
d_gene: -
CDR3nt: TGTGCCTGGAGTGTACGGAGAGGCTACGAGCAGTACTTC
CDR3aa: CAWSVRRGYEQYF

abundance: many
v_gene: TRBV15
j_gene: TRBJ1-3
d_gene: -
CDR3nt: TGTGCCACCAGCGGCACCGGGACCGGCAGGGTTTATTTT
CDR3aa: CATSGTGTGRVYF

abundance: many
v_gene: TRBV2
j_gene: TRBJ1-5
d_gene: -
CDR3nt: TGTGCCAGCAGTGAAGGGACTTATAGCAATCAGCCCCAGCATTTT
CDR3aa: CASSEGTYSNQPQHF

abundance: few
v_gene: TRBV6-1
j_gene: TRBJ2-3
d_gene: TRBD2
CDR3nt: TGTGCCAGCAGTGAAGCGCGCGGGGGGACCACAGATACGCAGTATTTT
CDR3aa: CASSEARGGTTDTQYF

abundance: once
v_gene: TRBV11-3
j_gene: TRBJ1-1
d_gene: -
CDR3nt: TGTGCCAGCAGCAATAATCTTGGCACTGAAGCTTTCTTT
CDR3aa: CASSNNLGTEAFF

abundance: many
v_gene: TRBV5-1
j_gene: TRBJ2-5
d_gene: TRBD1
CDR3nt: TGCGCCAGCAGCCGAGGACAGGGGGGAGAGACCCAGTACTTC
CDR3aa: CASSRGQGGETQYF

abundance: -
v_gene: TRBV24-1
j_gene: TRBJ2-2
d_gene: TRBD1
CDR3nt: TGTGCCACCAGTGATTTGGAAACGGGACAGAGCACCGGGGAGCTGTTTTTT
CDR3aa: CATSDLETGQSTGELFF

abundance: many
v_gene: TRBV7-2
j_gene: TRBJ2-4
d_gene: TRBD1
CDR3nt: TGTGCCAGCAGCTTAGCAGGGGGCTGGGGGAACATTCAGTACTTC
CDR3aa: CASSLAGGWGNIQYF

abundance: many
v_gene: TRBV20-1
j_gene: TRBJ2-6
d_gene: TRBD1
CDR3nt: TGCAGTGCTAGAGGAGACCCGGGACAGGGAATCTCTGGGGCCAACGTCCTGACTTTC
CDR3aa: CSARGDPGQGISGANVLTF

abundance: -
v_gene: TRBV6-1
j_gene: TRBJ2-7
d_gene: -
CDR3nt: TGTGCCAGCAAATCCAGCGGCTACGAGCAGTACTTC
CDR3aa: CASKSSGYEQYF

abundance: many
v_gene: TRBV6-1
j_gene: TRBJ1-1
d_gene: -
CDR3nt: TGTGCCAGCAGTGTGGCAGGGCGCAACACTGAAGCTTTCTTT
CDR3aa: CASSVAGRNTEAFF

abundance: -
v_gene: TRBV27
j_gene: TRBJ2-7
d_gene: TRBD1
CDR3nt: TGTGCCAGCAGTCTCCGCGGGACAGGGGCTTGGGAGCAGTACTTC
CDR3aa: CASSLRGTGAWEQYF

abundance: few
v_gene: TRBV6-5
j_gene: TRBJ1-6
d_gene: -
CDR3nt: TGTGCCAGCAGTTTAACAGTGGGTAATTCACCCCTCCACTTT
CDR3aa: CASSLTVGNSPLHF

abundance: many
v_gene: TRBV7-2
j_gene: TRBJ2-5
d_gene: TRBD2
CDR3nt: TGTGCCAGCAGCCCTTCTGAGGGACTAGCGGGGTTTCGGGAGACCCAGTACTTC
CDR3aa: CASSPSEGLAGFRETQYF

abundance: few
v_gene: TRBV30
j_gene: TRBJ2-2
d_gene: TRBD2
CDR3nt: TGTGCCTGGAGTTGGGCGGGGGGGTACACCGGGGAGCTGTTTTTT
CDR3aa: CAWSWAGGYTGELFF

abundance: -
v_gene: TRBV18
j_gene: TRBJ2-5
d_gene: -
CDR3nt: TGTGCCAGCTCACCGACAGGACAAGAGACCCAGTACTTC
CDR3aa: CASSPTGQETQYF

abundance: once
v_gene: TRBV6-2/TRBV6-3
j_gene: TRBJ1-1
d_gene: -
CDR3nt: TGTGCCAGTAAAATGGGGTGGGACACTGAAGCTTTCTTT
CDR3aa: CASKMGWDTEAFF

abundance: -
v_gene: TRBV3-1
j_gene: TRBJ1-5
d_gene: -
CDR3nt: TGTGCCAGCAGCCAATACACGGATCAGCCCCAGCATTTT
CDR3aa: CASSQYTDQPQHF

abundance: many
v_gene: TRBV15
j_gene: TRBJ1-1
d_gene: -
CDR3nt: TGTGCCACCAGCCTGACCAGAATGAACACTGAAGCTCTCTTT
CDR3aa: CATSLTRMNTEALF

abundance: few
v_gene: TRBV6-1
j_gene: TRBJ1-1
d_gene: TRBD1
CDR3nt: TGTGCCAGCAGTCCCCGACAGGGATCTTTGAACACTGAAGCTTTCTTT
CDR3aa: CASSPRQGSLNTEAFF

abundance: many
v_gene: TRBV20-1
j_gene: TRBJ2-7
d_gene: -
CDR3nt: TGCAGTGCTAGGGCCAACTACTACGAGCAGTACTTC
CDR3aa: CSARANYYEQYF

abundance: -
v_gene: TRBV28
j_gene: TRBJ1-1
d_gene: TRBD1
CDR3nt: TGTGCCAGCAGCGCACAGGGGTGGGAAATGAACACTGAAGCTTTCTTT
CDR3aa: CASSAQGWEMNTEAFF

abundance: many
v_gene: TRBV30
j_gene: TRBJ2-2
d_gene: -
CDR3nt: TGTGCCTGGAGTCACCCCCCCGGGGAGCTGTTTTTT
CDR3aa: CAWSHPPGELFF

abundance: many
v_gene: TRBV11-2
j_gene: TRBJ2-5
d_gene: -
CDR3nt: TGTGCCAGCAGCTTAGAATCTGGGAACCAAGAGACCCAGTACTTC
CDR3aa: CASSLESGNQETQYF

abundance: few
v_gene: TRBV29-1
j_gene: TRBJ1-1
d_gene: -
CDR3nt: TGCAGCGTAAGCGGGGGGGCGCGGGGCACTGAAGCTTTCTTT
CDR3aa: CSVSGGARGTEAFF

abundance: many
v_gene: TRBV6-1
j_gene: TRBJ2-4
d_gene: -
CDR3nt: TGTGCCAGCAGGGTCGGAGGGTCCAACATTCAGTACTTC
CDR3aa: CASRVGGSNIQYF

abundance: many
v_gene: TRBV7-8
j_gene: TRBJ2-7
d_gene: -
CDR3nt: TGTGCCAGCAGCTTAGGGGTCATAGGGGGGAGCTCCTACGAGCAGTACTTC
CDR3aa: CASSLGVIGGSSYEQYF

abundance: many
v_gene: TRBV6-2/TRBV6-3
j_gene: TRBJ1-5
d_gene: -
CDR3nt: TGTGCCAGCAGTTCCGCCCTGGGACACCCTGGAGGTCAGCCCCAGCATTTT
CDR3aa: CASSSALGHPGGQPQHF

abundance: many
v_gene: TRBV2
j_gene: TRBJ2-5
d_gene: -
CDR3nt: TGTGCCAGCAGTGAAATCTACAGGGCCCCAGAGACCCAGTACTTC
CDR3aa: CASSEIYRAPETQYF

abundance: many
v_gene: TRBV19
j_gene: TRBJ1-1
d_gene: -
CDR3nt: TGTGCCAGTACCCCCCACGTCATGAACACTGAAGCTTTCTTT
CDR3aa: CASTPHVMNTEAFF

abundance: many
v_gene: TRBV29-1
j_gene: TRBJ1-1
d_gene: -
CDR3nt: TGCAGCGTTGAGCCTTCAGGGAACACTGAAGCTTTCTTT
CDR3aa: CSVEPSGNTEAFF

abundance: many
v_gene: TRBV6-1
j_gene: TRBJ1-1
d_gene: -
CDR3nt: TGTGCCAGCCGTAAGGAGGGGGTGACGAACACTGAAGCTTTCTTT
CDR3aa: CASRKEGVTNTEAFF

abundance: many
v_gene: TRBV7-2
j_gene: TRBJ2-7
d_gene: TRBD1
CDR3nt: TGTGCCAGCAGCAGGACAGGGCGCTCCTACGAGCAGTACTTC
CDR3aa: CASSRTGRSYEQYF

abundance: -
v_gene: TRBV12-3/TRBV12-4
j_gene: TRBJ1-6
d_gene: TRBD1
CDR3nt: TGTGCCAGCAGTTTAGGTTCGGGACAGGGGTTTAATTCACCCCTCCACTTT
CDR3aa: CASSLGSGQGFNSPLHF

abundance: many
v_gene: TRBV30
j_gene: TRBJ1-2
d_gene: -
CDR3nt: TGTGCCTGGAGAGATTACTATGGCTACACCTTC
CDR3aa: CAWRDYYGYTF

abundance: many
v_gene: TRBV6-5
j_gene: TRBJ1-3
d_gene: -
CDR3nt: TGTGCCAGCAGCCCCCCCGGGGTCAACACCATATATTTT
CDR3aa: CASSPPGVNTIYF

abundance: -
v_gene: TRBV25-1
j_gene: TRBJ2-5
d_gene: TRBD1
CDR3nt: TGTGCCAGCAGGTCGAGGGGGCGCCAAGGGCAAGAGACCCAGTACTTC
CDR3aa: CASRSRGRQGQETQYF

abundance: many
v_gene: TRBV28
j_gene: TRBJ1-2
d_gene: -
CDR3nt: TGTGCCAGCAGTTTATCGGCGGTCCGAGAGAATGGCTACACCTTC
CDR3aa: CASSLSAVRENGYTF

abundance: many
v_gene: TRBV28
j_gene: TRBJ2-6
d_gene: -
CDR3nt: TGTGCCAGCAGTACCCCCCGGCAGACTGGGGCCAACGTCCTGACTTTC
CDR3aa: CASSTPRQTGANVLTF

abundance: many
v_gene: TRBV7-6
j_gene: TRBJ2-7
d_gene: -
CDR3nt: TGTGCCAGCAGCTTAGATGACGCGGGAACGTACGAGCAGTACTTC
CDR3aa: CASSLDDAGTYEQYF

abundance: many
v_gene: TRBV19
j_gene: TRBJ1-1
d_gene: -
CDR3nt: TGTGCCAGTAGTTACGACCACGGCGGCACTGAAGCTTTCTTT
CDR3aa: CASSYDHGGTEAFF

abundance: many
v_gene: TRBV6-1
j_gene: TRBJ2-7
d_gene: -
CDR3nt: TGTGCCAGCAGTGAACACGCAGCGACCTCCTACGAGCAGTACTTC
CDR3aa: CASSEHAATSYEQYF